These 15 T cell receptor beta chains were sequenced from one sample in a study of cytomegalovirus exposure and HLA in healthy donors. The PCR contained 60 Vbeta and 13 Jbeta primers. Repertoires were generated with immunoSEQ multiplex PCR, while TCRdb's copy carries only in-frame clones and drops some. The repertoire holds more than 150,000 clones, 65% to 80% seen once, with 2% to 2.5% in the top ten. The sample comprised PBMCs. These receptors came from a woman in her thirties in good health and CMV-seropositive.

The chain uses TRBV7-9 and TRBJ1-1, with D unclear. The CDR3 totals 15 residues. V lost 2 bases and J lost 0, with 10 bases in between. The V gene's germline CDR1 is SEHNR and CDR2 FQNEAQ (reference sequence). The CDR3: CASSLYRRLNTEAFF. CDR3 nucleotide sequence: TGTGCCAGCAGCTTATATCGGAGGTTGAACACTGAAGCTTTCTTT. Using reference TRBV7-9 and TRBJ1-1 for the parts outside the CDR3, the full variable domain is DTGVSQNPRHKITKRGQNVTFRCDPISEHNRLYWYRQTLGQGPEFLTYFQNEAQLEKSRLLSDRFSAERPKGSFSTLEIQRTEQGDSAMYLCASSLYRRLNTEAFFGQGTRLTVV.

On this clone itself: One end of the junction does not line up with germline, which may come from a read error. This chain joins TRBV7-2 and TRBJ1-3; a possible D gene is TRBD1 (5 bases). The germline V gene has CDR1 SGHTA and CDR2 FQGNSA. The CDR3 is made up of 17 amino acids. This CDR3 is CASSQAWDSSSGNTIYF. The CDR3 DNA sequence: TGCGCCAGCAGCCAAGCCTGGGACTCGAGCTCTGGAAACACCATATATTTT.

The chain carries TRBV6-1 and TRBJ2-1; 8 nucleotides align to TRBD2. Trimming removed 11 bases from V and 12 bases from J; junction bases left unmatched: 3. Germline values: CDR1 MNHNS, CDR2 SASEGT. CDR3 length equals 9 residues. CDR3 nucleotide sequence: TGTGCCGCCCGGGAGGGGCAGTTCTTC. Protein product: CAAREGQFF.

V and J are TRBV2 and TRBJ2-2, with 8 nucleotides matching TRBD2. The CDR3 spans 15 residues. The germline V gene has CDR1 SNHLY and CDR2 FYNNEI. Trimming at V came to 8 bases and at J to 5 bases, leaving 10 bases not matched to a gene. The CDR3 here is CASPRAGGQTGELFF. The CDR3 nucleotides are TGTGCCAGCCCCCGGGCGGGGGGCCAAACCGGGGAGCTGTTTTTT.

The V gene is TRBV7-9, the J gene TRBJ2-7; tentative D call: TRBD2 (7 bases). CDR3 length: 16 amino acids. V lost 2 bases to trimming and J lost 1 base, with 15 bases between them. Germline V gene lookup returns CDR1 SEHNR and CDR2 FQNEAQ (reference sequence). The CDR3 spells CASSLPGGTKSYEQYF. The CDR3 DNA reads TGTGCCAGCAGCTTACCCGGGGGGACAAAGTCCTACGAGCAGTACTTC.

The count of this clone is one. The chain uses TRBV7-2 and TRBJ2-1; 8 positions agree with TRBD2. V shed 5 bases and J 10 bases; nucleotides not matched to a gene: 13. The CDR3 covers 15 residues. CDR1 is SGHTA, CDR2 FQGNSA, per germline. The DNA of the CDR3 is TGTGCCAGCAGCCCCCAAAGCGGGGGCCCCTACGAGCAGTTCTTC. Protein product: CASSPQSGGPYEQFF.

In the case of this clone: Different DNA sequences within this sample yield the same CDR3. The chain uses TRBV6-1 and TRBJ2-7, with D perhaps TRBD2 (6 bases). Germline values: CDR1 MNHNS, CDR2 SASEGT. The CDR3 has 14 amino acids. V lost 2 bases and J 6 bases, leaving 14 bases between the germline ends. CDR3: CASSEPGLLSEQYF. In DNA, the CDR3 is TGTGCCAGCAGTGAACCGGGACTCTTGAGCGAGCAGTACTTC.

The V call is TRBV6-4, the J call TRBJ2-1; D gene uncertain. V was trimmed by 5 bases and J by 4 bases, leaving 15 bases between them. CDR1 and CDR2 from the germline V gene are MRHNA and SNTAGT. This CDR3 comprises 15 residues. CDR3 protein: CASSPHWAKYNEQFF. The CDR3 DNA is TGTGCCAGCAGTCCGCACTGGGCTAAGTACAATGAGCAGTTCTTC.

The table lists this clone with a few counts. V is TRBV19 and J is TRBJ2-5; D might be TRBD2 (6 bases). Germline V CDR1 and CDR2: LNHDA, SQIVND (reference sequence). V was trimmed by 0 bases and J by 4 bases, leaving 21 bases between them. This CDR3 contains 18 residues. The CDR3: CASSIDHSGGPFGETQYF. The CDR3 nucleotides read TGTGCCAGTAGTATAGATCATAGCGGAGGGCCTTTTGGAGAGACCCAGTACTTC.

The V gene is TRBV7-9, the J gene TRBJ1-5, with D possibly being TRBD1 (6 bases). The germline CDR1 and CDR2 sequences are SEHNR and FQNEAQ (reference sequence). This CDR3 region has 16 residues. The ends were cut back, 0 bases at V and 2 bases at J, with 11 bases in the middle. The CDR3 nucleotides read TGTGCCAGCAGCTTAGCTGGGGGCGAAGGCAATCAGCCCCAGCATTTT. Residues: CASSLAGGEGNQPQHF. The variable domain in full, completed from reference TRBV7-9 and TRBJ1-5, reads DTGVSQNPRHKITKRGQNVTFRCDPISEHNRLYWYRQTLGQGPEFLTYFQNEAQLEKSRLLSDRFSAERPKGSFSTLEIQRTEQGDSAMYLCASSLAGGEGNQPQHFGDGTRLSIL.

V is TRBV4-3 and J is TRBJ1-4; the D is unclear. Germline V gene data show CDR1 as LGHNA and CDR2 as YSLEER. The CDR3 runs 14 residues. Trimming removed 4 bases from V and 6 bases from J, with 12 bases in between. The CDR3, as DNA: TGCGCCAGCAGCCGCTCAAAAATAGATGAAAAACTGTTTTTT. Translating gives CASSRSKIDEKLFF.

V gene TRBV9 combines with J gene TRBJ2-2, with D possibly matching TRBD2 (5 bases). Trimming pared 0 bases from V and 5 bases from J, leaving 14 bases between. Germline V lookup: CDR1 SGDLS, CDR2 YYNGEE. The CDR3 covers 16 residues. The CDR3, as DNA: TGTGCCAGCAGCGTAGGTGCGGACTCCAGGACCGGGGAGCTGTTTTTT. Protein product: CASSVGADSRTGELFF.

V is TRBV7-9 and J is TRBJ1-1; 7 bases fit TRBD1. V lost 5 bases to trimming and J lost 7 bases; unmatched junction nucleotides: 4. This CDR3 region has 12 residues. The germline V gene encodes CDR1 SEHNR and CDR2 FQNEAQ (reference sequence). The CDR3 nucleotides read TGTGCCAGCAGCAGGGGGCGCGGTGAAGCTTTCTTT. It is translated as CASSRGRGEAFF.

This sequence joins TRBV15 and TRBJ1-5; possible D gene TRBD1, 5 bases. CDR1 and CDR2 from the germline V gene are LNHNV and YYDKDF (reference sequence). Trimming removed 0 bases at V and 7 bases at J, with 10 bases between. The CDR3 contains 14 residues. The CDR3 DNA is TGTGCCACCAGCAGAGATCTACGGGGGCAGCCCCAGCATTTT. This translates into CATSRDLRGQPQHF. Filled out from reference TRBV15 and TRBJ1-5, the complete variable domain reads DAMVIQNPRYQVTQFGKPVTLSCSQTLNHNVMYWYQQKSSQAPKLLFHYYDKDFNNEADTPDNFQSRRPNTSFCFLDIRSPGLGDTAMYLCATSRDLRGQPQHFGDGTRLSIL.

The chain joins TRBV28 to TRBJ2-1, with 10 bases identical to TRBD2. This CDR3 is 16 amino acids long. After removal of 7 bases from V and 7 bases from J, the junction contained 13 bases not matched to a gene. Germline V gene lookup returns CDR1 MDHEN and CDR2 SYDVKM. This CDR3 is CASTPRASGGRNEQFF. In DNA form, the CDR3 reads TGTGCCAGCACCCCAAGGGCTAGCGGGGGTAGGAATGAGCAGTTCTTC.